This is a list of T cell receptor beta chains from one sample in a study of T cells after yellow fever vaccination. TCRdb analysed the 5' RACE reads with MiXCR anew, one entry per CDR3 protein. The table has around 350,000 distinct CDR3 sequences, around 6.4% seen once; the top ten hold approximately 15%. This specimen was PBMCs, taken 5 days after the yellow fever booster vaccination. All receptors derive from a man aged 30-40 years who received the YFV17D yellow fever vaccine. Each CDR3 is given with its conserved first and last residue. The D gene is left open where the match is weak. Where a row states a size, it is once, few, many or the class of an expanded clone; other rows omit it.

d_call clone_size v_call cdr3_aa
- many TRBV7-9 CASSFGRTLEAFF
- - TRBV7-8 CASSFGSNSPLHF
- - TRBV12-3/TRBV12-4 CASSSPRRAAHEQYF
TRBD1 few TRBV20-1 CSARGDRGRDGNEQFF
TRBD2 many TRBV29-1 CSVTSGSLETQYF
TRBD2 many TRBV5-1 CASSLSSSGSKGGTDTQYF
TRBD2 many TRBV20-1 CSATAGEGETQYF
- - TRBV20-1 CSAVVSGTNTEAFF
- - TRBV3-1 CASSQVTRAGSGELFF
TRBD1 many TRBV28 CASSPDRAVETQYF